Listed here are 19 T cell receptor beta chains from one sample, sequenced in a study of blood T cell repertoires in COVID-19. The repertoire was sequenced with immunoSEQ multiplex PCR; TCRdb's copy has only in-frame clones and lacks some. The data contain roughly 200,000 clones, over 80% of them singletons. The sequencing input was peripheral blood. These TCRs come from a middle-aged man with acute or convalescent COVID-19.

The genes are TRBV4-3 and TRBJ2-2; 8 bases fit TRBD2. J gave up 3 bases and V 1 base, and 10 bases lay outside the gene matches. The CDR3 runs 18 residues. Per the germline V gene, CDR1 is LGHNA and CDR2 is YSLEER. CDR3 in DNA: TGCGCCAGCAGCCAAGGGCAAGTCGGGAGGGGGGACACCGGGGAGCTGTTTTTT. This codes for CASSQGQVGRGDTGELFF.

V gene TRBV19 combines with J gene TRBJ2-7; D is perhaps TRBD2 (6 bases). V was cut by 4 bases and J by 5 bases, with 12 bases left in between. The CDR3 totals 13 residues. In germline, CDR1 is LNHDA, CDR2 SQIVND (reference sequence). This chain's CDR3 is CASSTQVADEQYF. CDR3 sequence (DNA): TGTGCCAGTAGTACGCAGGTAGCGGACGAGCAGTACTTC.

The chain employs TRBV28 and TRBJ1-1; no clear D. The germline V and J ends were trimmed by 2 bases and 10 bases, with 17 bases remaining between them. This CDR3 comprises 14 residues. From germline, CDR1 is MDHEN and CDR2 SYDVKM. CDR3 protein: CASSLTTDGEIAFF. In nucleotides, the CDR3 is TGTGCCAGCAGTTTAACCACTGACGGGGAGATAGCTTTCTTT.

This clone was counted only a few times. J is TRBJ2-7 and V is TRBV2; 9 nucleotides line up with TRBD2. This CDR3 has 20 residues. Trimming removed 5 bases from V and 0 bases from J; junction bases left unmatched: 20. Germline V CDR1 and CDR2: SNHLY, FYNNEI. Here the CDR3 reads CASSLLRPAGGLSRSYEQYF. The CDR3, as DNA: TGTGCCAGCAGTTTATTGCGCCCAGCGGGAGGCCTCTCACGCTCCTACGAGCAGTACTTC.

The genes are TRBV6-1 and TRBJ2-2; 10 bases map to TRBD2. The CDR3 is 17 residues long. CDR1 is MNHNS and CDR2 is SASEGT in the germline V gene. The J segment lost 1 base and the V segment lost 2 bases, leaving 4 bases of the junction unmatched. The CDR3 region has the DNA TGTGCCAGCAGTGAAAGACTAGCGGGCCTGAACACCGGGGAGCTGTTTTTT. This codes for CASSERLAGLNTGELFF.

CDR3 residues: CASSGTGDEQFF. Here the CDR3 DNA reads TGTGCCAGCAGTGGGACCGGGGATGAGCAGTTCTTC. The gene calls are TRBV2 and TRBJ2-1; D is perhaps TRBD2 (5 bases). Trimming removed 4 bases from V and 8 bases from J, with 9 bases in between. This CDR3 has 12 residues. Looked up from germline, CDR1 is SNHLY and CDR2 is FYNNEI.

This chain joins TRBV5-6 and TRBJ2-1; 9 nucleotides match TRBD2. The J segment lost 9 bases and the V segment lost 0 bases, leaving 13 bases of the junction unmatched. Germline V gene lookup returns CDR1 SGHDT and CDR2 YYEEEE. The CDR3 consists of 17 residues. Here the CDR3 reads CASSLAWAGGLPSEQFF. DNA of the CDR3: TGTGCCAGCAGCTTGGCCTGGGCGGGAGGGCTCCCCAGTGAGCAGTTCTTC.

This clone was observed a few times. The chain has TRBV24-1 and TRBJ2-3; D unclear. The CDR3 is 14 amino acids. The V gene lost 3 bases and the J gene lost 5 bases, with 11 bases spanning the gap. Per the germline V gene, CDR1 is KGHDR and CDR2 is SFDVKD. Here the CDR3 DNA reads TGTGCCACCAGTGATAGTAGCTCGGGAGATACGCAGTATTTT. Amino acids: CATSDSSSGDTQYF.

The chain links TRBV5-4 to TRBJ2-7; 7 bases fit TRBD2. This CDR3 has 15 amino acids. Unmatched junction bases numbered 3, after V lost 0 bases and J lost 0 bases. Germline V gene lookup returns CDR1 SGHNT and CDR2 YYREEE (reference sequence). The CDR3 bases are TGTGCCAGCAGCTTGGCGGGCGGGAGCTCCTACGAGCAGTACTTC. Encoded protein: CASSLAGGSSYEQYF. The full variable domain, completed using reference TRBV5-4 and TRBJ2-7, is ETGVTQSPTHLIKTRGQQVTLRCSSQSGHNTVSWYQQALGQGPQFIFQYYREEENGRGNFPPRFSGLQFPNYSSELNVNALELDDSALYLCASSLAGGSSYEQYFGPGTRLTVT.

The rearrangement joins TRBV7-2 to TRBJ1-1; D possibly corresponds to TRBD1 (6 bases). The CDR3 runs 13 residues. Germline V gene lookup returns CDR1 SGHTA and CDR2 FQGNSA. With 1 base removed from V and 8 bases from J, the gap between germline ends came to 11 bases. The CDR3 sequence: CASSLVNRVEAFF. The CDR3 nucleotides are TGTGCCAGCAGCTTAGTCAACAGGGTAGAAGCTTTCTTT.

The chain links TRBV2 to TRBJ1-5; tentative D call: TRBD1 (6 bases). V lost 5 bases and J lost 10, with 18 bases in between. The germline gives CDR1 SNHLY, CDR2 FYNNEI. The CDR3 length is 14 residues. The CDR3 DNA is TGTGCCAGCAGTTACGGGGGGGCCGGTATCCCCCAGCATTTT. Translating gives CASSYGGAGIPQHF.

CDR3 residues: CSPKTREKLFF. Here the CDR3 DNA reads TGCAGTCCAAAGACAAGGGAAAAACTGTTTTTT. The V and J genes are TRBV20-1 and TRBJ1-4; D is ambiguous. The CDR3 is 11 residues long. In germline, CDR1 is DFQATT, CDR2 SNEGSKA (reference sequence). V lost 8 bases, J lost 8 bases, and 12 bases lay in between.

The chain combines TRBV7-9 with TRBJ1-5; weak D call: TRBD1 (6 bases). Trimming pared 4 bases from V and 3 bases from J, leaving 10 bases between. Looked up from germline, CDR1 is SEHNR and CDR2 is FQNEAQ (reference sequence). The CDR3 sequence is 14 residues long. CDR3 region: CASSSGQSNQPQHF. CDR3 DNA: TGTGCCAGCAGCTCAGGACAGTCCAATCAGCCCCAGCATTTT.

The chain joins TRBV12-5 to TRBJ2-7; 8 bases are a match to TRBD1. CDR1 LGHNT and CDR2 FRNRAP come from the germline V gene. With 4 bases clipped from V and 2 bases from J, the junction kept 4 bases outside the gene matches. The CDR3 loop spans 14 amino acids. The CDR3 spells CASGSQGGPYEQYF. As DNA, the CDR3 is TGTGCTAGTGGTTCACAGGGGGGTCCCTACGAGCAGTACTTC. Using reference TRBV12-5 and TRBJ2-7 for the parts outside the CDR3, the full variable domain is DARVTQTPRHKVTEMGQEVTMRCQPILGHNTVFWYRQTMMQGLELLAYFRNRAPLDDSGMPKDRFSAEMPDATLATLKIQPSEPRDSAVYFCASGSQGGPYEQYFGPGTRLTVT.

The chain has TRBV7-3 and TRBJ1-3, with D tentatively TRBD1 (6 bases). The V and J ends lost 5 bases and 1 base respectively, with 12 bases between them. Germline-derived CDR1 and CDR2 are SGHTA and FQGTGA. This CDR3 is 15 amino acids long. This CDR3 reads CASSATGLSGNTIYF. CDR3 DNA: TGTGCCAGCAGCGCTACAGGGTTGTCTGGAAACACCATATATTTT. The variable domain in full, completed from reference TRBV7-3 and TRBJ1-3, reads GAGVSQTPSNKVTEKGKYVELRCDPISGHTALYWYRQSLGQGPEFLIYFQGTGAADDSGLPNDRFFAVRPEGSVSTLKIQRTERGDSAVYLCASSATGLSGNTIYFGEGSWLTVV.

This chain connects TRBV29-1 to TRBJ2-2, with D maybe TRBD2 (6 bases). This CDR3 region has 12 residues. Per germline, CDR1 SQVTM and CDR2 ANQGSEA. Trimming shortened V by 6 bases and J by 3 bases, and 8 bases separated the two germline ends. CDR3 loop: CSVWGDTGELFF. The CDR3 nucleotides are TGCAGCGTGTGGGGGGACACCGGGGAGCTGTTTTTT.

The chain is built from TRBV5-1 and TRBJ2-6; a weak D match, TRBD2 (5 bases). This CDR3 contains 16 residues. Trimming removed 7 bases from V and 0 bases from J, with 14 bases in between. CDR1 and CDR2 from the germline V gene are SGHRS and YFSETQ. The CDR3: CASRLAGASGANVLTF. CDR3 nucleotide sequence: TGCGCCAGCCGACTCGCGGGTGCCTCTGGGGCCAACGTCCTGACTTTC.

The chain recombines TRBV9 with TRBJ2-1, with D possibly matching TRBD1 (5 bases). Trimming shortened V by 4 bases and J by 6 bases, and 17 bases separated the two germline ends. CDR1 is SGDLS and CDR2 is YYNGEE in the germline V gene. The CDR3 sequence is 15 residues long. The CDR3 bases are TGTGCCAGCAGCCTGACACGCGGAACAGGCAATGAGCAGTTCTTC. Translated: CASSLTRGTGNEQFF.

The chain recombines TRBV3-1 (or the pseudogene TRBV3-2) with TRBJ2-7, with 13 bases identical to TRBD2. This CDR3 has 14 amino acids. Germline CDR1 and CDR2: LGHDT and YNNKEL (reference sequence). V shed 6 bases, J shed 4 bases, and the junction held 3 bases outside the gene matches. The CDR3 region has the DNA TGTGCCAGCAGGGGACTAGCGGGATCGTACGAGCAGTACTTC. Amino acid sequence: CASRGLAGSYEQYF.